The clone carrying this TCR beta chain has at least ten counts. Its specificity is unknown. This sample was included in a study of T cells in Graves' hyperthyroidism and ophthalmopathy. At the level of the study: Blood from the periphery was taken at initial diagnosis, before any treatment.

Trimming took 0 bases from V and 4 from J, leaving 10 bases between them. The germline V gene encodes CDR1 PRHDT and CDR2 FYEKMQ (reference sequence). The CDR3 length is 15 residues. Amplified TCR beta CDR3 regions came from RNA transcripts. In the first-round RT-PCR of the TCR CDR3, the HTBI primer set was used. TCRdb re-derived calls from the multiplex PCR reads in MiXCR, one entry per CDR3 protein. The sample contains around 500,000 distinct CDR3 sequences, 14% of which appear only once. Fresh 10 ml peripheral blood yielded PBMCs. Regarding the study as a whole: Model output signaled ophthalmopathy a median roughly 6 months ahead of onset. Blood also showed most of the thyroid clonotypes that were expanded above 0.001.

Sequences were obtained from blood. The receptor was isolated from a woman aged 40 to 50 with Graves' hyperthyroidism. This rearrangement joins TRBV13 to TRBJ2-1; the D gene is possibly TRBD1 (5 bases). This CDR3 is CASSLGDMQYNEQFF. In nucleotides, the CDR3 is TGTGCCAGCAGCTTAGGGGACATGCAGTACAATGAGCAGTTCTTC.